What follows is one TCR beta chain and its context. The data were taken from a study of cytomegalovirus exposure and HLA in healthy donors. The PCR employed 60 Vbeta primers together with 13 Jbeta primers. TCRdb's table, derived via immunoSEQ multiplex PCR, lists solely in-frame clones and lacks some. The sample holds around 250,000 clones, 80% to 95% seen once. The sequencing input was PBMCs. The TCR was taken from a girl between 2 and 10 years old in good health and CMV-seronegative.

The CDR3 is CASSLGQLYNSPLHF. The CDR3 DNA follows: TGTGCCAGCAGTCTGGGACAGCTATATAATTCACCCCTCCACTTT. This chain joins TRBV5-6 and TRBJ1-6; TRBD1 aligns across 7 bases. The CDR3 is 15 residues long. CDR1 and CDR2 (germline): SGHDT, YYEEEE. After removal of 5 bases from V and 4 bases from J, the junction contained 6 bases not matched to a gene.